This T cell receptor beta chain was identified in a study of blood T cell repertoires in COVID-19. Study overall: PBMCs, B-cell-depleted T cells, or T cells were the source of the cDNA or gDNA that made up the material.

The CDR3 consists of 14 residues. In germline, CDR1 is LNHDA, CDR2 SQIVND (reference sequence). V was pared by 2 bases and J by 4 bases, with 12 bases between. Per the authors' pipeline: Amplifying reference gene primers gave estimates of nucleated cell counts. Repertoires were generated with immunoSEQ multiplex PCR, while TCRdb's copy carries only in-frame clones and drops some. The D gene and trimming were derived from the DNA, and the V and J assignments and clone size from that table. The sample consists of some 320,000 clones, around 87% of them appearing once. The participants were between roughly 18 and 90 years old and came from under 25 US areas. Which cohort a participant joined came from the clinical history participants gave.

The rearrangement links TRBV19 to TRBJ2-7; a possible D gene is TRBD2 (5 bases). Sequencing was carried out using PBMCs or T cells enriched from blood (not recorded which). This receptor was taken from a woman in her thirties who had recovered from COVID-19. The CDR3 protein is CASSIRRGGYEQYF. For the CDR3, the DNA is TGTGCCAGTAGTATACGTCGCGGAGGTTACGAGCAGTACTTC.